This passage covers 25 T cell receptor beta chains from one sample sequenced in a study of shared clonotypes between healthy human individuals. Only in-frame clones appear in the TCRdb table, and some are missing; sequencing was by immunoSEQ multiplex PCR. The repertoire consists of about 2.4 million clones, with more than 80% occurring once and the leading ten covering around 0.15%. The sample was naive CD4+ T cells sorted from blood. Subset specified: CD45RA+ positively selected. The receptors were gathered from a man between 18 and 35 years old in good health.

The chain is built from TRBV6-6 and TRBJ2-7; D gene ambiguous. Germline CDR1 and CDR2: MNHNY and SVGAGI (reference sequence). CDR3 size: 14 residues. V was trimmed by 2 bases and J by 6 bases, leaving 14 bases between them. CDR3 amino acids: CASSYLAQASEQYF. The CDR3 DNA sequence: TGTGCCAGCAGTTACCTGGCTCAGGCGAGCGAGCAGTACTTC.

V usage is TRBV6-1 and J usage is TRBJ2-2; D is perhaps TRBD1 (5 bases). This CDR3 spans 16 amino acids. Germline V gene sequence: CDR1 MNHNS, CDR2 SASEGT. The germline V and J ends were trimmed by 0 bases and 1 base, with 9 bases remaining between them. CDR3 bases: TGTGCCAGCAGTGAAGCCCTGACAGTGAACACCGGGGAGCTGTTTTTT. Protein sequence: CASSEALTVNTGELFF.

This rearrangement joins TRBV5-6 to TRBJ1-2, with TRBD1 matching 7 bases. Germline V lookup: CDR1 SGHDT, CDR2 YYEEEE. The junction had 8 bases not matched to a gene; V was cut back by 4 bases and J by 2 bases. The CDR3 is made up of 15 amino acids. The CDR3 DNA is TGTGCCAGCAGCCGTAGGGACAGTGGCAACTATGGCTACACCTTC. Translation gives CASSRRDSGNYGYTF. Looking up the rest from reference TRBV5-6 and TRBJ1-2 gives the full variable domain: DAGVTQSPTHLIKTRGQQVTLRCSPKSGHDTVSWYQQALGQGPQFIFQYYEEEERQRGNFPDRFSGHQFPNYSSELNVNALLLGDSALYLCASSRRDSGNYGYTFGSGTRLTVV.

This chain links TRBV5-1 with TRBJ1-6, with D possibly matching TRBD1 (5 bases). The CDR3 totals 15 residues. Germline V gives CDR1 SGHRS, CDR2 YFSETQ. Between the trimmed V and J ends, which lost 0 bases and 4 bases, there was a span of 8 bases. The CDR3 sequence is CASSLETAYNSPLHF. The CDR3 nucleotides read TGCGCCAGCAGCTTGGAGACAGCGTATAATTCACCCCTCCACTTT.

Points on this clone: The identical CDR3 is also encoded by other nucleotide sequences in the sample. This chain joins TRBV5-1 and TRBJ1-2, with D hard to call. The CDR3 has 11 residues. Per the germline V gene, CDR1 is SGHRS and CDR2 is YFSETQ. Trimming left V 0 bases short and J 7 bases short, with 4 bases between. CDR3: CASSLEGGYTF. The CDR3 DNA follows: TGCGCCAGCAGCTTGGAGGGTGGCTACACCTTC.

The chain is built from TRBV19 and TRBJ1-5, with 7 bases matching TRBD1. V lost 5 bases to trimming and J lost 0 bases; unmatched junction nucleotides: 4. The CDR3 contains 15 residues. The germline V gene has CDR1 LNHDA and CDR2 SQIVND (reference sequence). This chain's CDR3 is CASSHTGDSNQPQHF. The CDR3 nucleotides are TGTGCCAGTAGTCATACAGGGGATAGCAATCAGCCCCAGCATTTT.

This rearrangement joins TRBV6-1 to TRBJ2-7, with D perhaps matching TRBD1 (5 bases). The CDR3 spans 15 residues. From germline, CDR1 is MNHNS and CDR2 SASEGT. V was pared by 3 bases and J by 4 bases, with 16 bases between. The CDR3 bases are TGTGCCAGCAGTGAGCGACAGCGTCTGCAATACGAGCAGTACTTC. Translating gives CASSERQRLQYEQYF.

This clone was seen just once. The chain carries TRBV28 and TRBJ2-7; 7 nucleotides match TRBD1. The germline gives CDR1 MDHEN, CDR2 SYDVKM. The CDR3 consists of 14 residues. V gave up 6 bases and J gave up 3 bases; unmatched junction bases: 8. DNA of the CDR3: TGTGCCAGCAGCCTCTTAACAGGGGACTACGAGCAGTACTTC. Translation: CASSLLTGDYEQYF.

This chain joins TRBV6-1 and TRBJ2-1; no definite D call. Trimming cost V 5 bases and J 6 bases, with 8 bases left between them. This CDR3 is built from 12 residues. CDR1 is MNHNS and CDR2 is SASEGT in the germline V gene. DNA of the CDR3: TGTGCCAGCAGTTCTAATCGCAATGAGCAGTTCTTC. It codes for CASSSNRNEQFF.

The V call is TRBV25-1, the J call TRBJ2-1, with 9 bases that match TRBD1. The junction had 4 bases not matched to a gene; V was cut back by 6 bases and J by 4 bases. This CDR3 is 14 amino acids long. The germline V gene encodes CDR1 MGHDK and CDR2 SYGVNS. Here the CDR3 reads CASSPDRGYNEQFF. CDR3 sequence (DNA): TGTGCCAGCAGCCCCGACAGGGGGTACAATGAGCAGTTCTTC.

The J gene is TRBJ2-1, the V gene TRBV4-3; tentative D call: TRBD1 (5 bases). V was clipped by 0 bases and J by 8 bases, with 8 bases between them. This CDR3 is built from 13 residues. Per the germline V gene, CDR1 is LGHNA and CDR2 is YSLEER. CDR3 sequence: CASSQETGYEQFF. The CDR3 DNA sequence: TGCGCCAGCAGCCAAGAAACAGGATATGAGCAGTTCTTC.

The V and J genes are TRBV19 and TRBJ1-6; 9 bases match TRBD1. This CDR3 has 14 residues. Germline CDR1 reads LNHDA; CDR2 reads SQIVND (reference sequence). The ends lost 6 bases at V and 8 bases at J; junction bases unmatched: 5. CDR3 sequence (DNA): TGTGCCAGTAGGGGACAGGGAAAAGATTCACCCCTCCACTTT. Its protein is CASRGQGKDSPLHF.

CDR3 coding DNA: TGCGCCAGCAGTCAATGGGCCGTTGTAGCGGGAGGGGGAGAGACCCAGTACTTC. Translating gives CASSQWAVVAGGGETQYF. V and J are TRBV23-1 and TRBJ2-5; 11 positions match TRBD2. TRBV23-1 is classed as an ORF, of uncertain function. The CDR3 runs 18 residues. J was trimmed by 4 bases and V by 1 base; bases with no gene match: 11.

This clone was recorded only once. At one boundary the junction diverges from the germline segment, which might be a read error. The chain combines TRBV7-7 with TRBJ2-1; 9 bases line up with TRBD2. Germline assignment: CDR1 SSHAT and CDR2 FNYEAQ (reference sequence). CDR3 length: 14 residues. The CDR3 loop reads CASSKSGGTNEQFF. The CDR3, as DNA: TGTGCTAGCAGCAAGAGCGGGGGGACGAATGAGCAGTTCTTC. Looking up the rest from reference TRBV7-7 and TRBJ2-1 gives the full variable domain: GAGVSQSPRYKVTKRGQDVTLRCDPISSHATLYWYQQALGQGPEFLTYFNYEAQPDKSGLPSDRFSAERPEGSISTLTIQRTEQRDSAMYRCASSKSGGTNEQFFGPGTRLTVL.

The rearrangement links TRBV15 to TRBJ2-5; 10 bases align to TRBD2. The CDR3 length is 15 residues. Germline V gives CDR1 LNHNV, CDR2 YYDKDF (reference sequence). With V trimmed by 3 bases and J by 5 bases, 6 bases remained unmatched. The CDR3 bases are TGTGCCACCAGCAGGAGCGGGGGGGTTGAGGAGACCCAGTACTTC. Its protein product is CATSRSGGVEETQYF.

CDR3 DNA sequence: TGTGCCAGCAGCCTCGAAGCGGGAAGTAGCACAGATACGCAGTATTTT. Amino acid sequence: CASSLEAGSSTDTQYF. This chain uses TRBV7-2 with TRBJ2-3; TRBD2 matches at 7 bases. CDR1 is SGHTA, CDR2 FQGNSA, per germline. The junction had 8 bases not matched to a gene; V was cut back by 5 bases and J by 0 bases. CDR3 length equals 16 residues.

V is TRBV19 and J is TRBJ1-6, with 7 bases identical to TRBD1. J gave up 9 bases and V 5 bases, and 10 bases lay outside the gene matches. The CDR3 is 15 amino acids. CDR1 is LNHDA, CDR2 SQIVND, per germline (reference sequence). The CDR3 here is CASSLTAQGGSPLHF. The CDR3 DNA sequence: TGTGCCAGTAGTCTCACCGCTCAGGGGGGTTCACCCCTCCACTTT.

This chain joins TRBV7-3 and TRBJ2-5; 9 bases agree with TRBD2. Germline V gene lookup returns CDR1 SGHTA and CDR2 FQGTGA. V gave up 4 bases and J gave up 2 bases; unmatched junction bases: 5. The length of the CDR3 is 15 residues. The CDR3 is CASSSSGAFQETQYF. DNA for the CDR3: TGTGCCAGCAGCTCTAGCGGGGCTTTTCAAGAGACCCAGTACTTC.

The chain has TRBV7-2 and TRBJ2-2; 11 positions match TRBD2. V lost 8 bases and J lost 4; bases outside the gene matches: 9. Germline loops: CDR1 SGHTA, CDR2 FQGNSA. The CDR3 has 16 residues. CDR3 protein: CASQTIAGGPTGELFF. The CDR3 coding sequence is TGTGCCAGCCAAACGATAGCGGGAGGGCCCACCGGGGAGCTGTTTTTT.

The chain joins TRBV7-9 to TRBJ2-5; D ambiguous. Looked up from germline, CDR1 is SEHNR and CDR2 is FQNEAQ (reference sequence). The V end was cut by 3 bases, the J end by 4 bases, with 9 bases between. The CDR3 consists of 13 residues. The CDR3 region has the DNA TGTGCCAGCAGCTTTGAAAAGGGAGAGACCCAGTACTTC. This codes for CASSFEKGETQYF.

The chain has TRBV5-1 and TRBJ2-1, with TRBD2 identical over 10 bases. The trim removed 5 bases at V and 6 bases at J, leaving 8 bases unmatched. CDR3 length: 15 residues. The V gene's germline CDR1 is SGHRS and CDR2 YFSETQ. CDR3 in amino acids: CASRPGLASLNEQFF. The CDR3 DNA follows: TGCGCCAGCAGACCGGGACTAGCGTCTCTCAATGAGCAGTTCTTC.

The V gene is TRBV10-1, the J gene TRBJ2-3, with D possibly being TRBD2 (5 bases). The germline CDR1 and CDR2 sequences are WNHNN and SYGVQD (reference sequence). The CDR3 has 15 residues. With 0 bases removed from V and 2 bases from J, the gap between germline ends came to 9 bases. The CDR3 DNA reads TGCGCCAGCAGTGAGTCAGACGGGATCACAGATACGCAGTATTTT. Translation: CASSESDGITDTQYF.

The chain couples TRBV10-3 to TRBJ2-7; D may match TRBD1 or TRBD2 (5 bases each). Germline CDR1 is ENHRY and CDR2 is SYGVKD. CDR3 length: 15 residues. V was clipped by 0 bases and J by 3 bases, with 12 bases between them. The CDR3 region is CAISESPGLGYEQYF. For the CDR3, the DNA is TGTGCCATCAGTGAGTCACCGGGGCTAGGCTACGAGCAGTACTTC.

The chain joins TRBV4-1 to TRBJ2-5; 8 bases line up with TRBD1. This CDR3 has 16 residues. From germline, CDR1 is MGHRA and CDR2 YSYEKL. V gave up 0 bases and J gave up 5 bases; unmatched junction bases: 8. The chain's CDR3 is CASSQDVQGARETQYF. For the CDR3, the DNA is TGCGCCAGCAGCCAAGATGTGCAGGGGGCTAGGGAGACCCAGTACTTC.

The CDR3, as DNA: TGTGCCAGCAGCCAAGTTCCGACCAATGAGCAGTTCTTC. As protein: CASSQVPTNEQFF. The chain combines TRBV4-2 with TRBJ2-1; D ambiguous. The CDR3 has 13 amino acids. Trimming pared 1 base from V and 6 bases from J, leaving 7 bases between. Germline-derived CDR1 and CDR2 are LGHNA and YNFKEQ.